The 25 T cell receptor beta chains below were found in one sample sequenced in a study of blood T cell repertoires in COVID-19 (TCRdb year 2020). Libraries were constructed by the immunoSEQ multiplex PCR assay. As stored in TCRdb, this immuneACCESS dataset retains in-frame rearrangements with V and J assigned. A fraction of the clones does not appear; measured against another copy, unresolved V genes explain less than half of the discrepancy, and the remainder lacks a known reason. The sample has fewer than 250,000 clones on record, around 90% of them singletons. Roughly 0.79% of the sample is in the top ten clones. Sequenced material: peripheral blood. The receptors stem from a man in his thirties or forties with COVID-19, enrolled during active disease.

This clone was detected once. The rearrangement uses TRBV3-1 (or the pseudogene TRBV3-2) and TRBJ1-3, with D unresolved. Germline V gives CDR1 LGHDT, CDR2 YNNKEL (reference sequence). Trimming cost V 3 bases and J 4 bases, with 13 bases left between them. This CDR3 contains 15 residues. CDR3 region: CASSQARVSGNTIYF. CDR3 DNA sequence: TGTGCCAGCAGCCAGGCGAGGGTATCCGGAAACACCATATATTTT.

This chain uses TRBV6-5 with TRBJ2-7; 7 bases match TRBD1. The trim removed 8 bases at V and 3 bases at J, leaving 4 bases unmatched. This CDR3 region has 12 residues. Per germline, CDR1 MNHEY and CDR2 SVGAGI. The CDR3 DNA reads TGTGCCAGCGGGGGACAGATCTACGAGCAGTACTTC. It encodes CASGGQIYEQYF.

The chain is built from TRBV19 and TRBJ2-7, with 9 bases lining up with TRBD1. The junction had 8 bases not matched to a gene; V was cut back by 6 bases and J by 2 bases. CDR3 length equals 15 residues. Germline V gene sequence: CDR1 LNHDA, CDR2 SQIVND (reference sequence). CDR3 in DNA: TGTGCCAGTAGCCCTGGACAGGGGAAAGCCTACGAGCAGTACTTC. It specifies CASSPGQGKAYEQYF.

V gene TRBV7-3 combines with J gene TRBJ1-1; maybe TRBD1 (5 bases). V was pared by 1 base and J by 4 bases, with 13 bases between. This CDR3 comprises 15 residues. Germline lookup yields CDR1 SGHTA and CDR2 FQGTGA. The CDR3 region has the DNA TGTGCCAGCAGCTTAATGGGAGGGGCGTCCACTGAAGCTTTCTTT. Its translation is CASSLMGGASTEAFF.

J is TRBJ1-4 and V is TRBV3-1 (or the pseudogene TRBV3-2), with TRBD1 as a possible D gene (6 bases). The length of the CDR3 is 14 residues. The V end lost 2 bases, the J end lost 8 bases, and 12 bases lay between the germline ends. Germline lookup yields CDR1 LGHDT and CDR2 YNNKEL (reference sequence). The CDR3 sequence: CASSQRRGGEKLFF. In DNA form, the CDR3 reads TGTGCCAGCAGCCAACGTAGGGGGGGCGAAAAACTGTTTTTT.

V is TRBV5-1 and J is TRBJ2-5, with 9 bases fitting TRBD1. Trimming at V came to 0 bases and at J to 3 bases, leaving 3 bases not matched to a gene. The CDR3 is 15 residues long. Looked up from germline, CDR1 is SGHRS and CDR2 is YFSETQ. This chain's CDR3 is CASSLAGDREETQYF. For the CDR3, the DNA is TGCGCCAGCAGCTTGGCCGGGGACAGGGAAGAGACCCAGTACTTC.

This clone was recorded a few times. This sequence joins TRBV6-5 and TRBJ1-4, with D possibly being TRBD1 (5 bases). The CDR3 spans 12 residues. The germline gives CDR1 MNHEY, CDR2 SVGAGI. V lost 5 bases and J 6 bases, leaving 7 bases between the germline ends. This CDR3 reads CASSTGYEKLFF. The CDR3, as DNA: TGTGCCAGCAGTACAGGATATGAAAAACTGTTTTTT.

The rearrangement uses TRBV6-6 and TRBJ2-5, with no clear D. This CDR3 has 13 amino acids. V was clipped by 5 bases and J by 0 bases, with 7 bases between them. CDR1 and CDR2 from the germline V gene are MNHNY and SVGAGI (reference sequence). Here the CDR3 reads CASSPRYQETQYF. The CDR3 coding sequence is TGTGCCAGCAGTCCCAGGTACCAAGAGACCCAGTACTTC.

Turning to this clone: Different DNA sequences within this sample yield the same CDR3. V and J are TRBV3-1 (or the pseudogene TRBV3-2) and TRBJ2-5; 11 nucleotides match TRBD2. CDR3 length equals 15 residues. From germline, CDR1 is LGHDT and CDR2 YNNKEL (reference sequence). Trimming at V came to 1 base and at J to 5 bases, leaving 3 bases not matched to a gene. CDR3 sequence (DNA): TGTGCCAGCAGCCAAGTGGCTAGCGGGGGGGAGACCCAGTACTTC. Translating gives CASSQVASGGETQYF.

The chain is built from TRBV6-4 and TRBJ1-1; 9 bases match TRBD1. Trimming removed 2 bases from V and 11 bases from J; junction bases left unmatched: 6. The CDR3 is made up of 13 amino acids. Looked up from germline, CDR1 is MRHNA and CDR2 is SNTAGT. In nucleotides, the CDR3 is TGTGCCAGCAGTGACACAGGGGGCGGGTTCGCTTTCTTT. Amino acid sequence: CASSDTGGGFAFF.

This clone was found once. This sequence joins TRBV12-5 and TRBJ1-3, with D possibly matching TRBD1 (5 bases). Germline values: CDR1 LGHNT, CDR2 FRNRAP. The CDR3 is made up of 20 amino acids. Deletions cut 1 base from V and 0 bases from J, with 22 bases between. CDR3 loop: CASGLARTPVGTISGNTIYF. CDR3 bases: TGTGCTAGTGGTTTGGCACGTACCCCCGTTGGGACTATCTCTGGAAACACCATATATTTT.

This sequence joins TRBV5-1 and TRBJ2-7; D may be TRBD2 (7 bases). Germline loops: CDR1 SGHRS, CDR2 YFSETQ. CDR3 length: 15 residues. With 3 bases removed from V and 0 bases from J, the gap between germline ends came to 13 bases. CDR3 residues: CASSWDRGASYEQYF. The CDR3 region has the DNA TGCGCCAGCAGCTGGGACCGGGGGGCCTCCTACGAGCAGTACTTC.

Only a few counts were recorded for this clone. The V call is TRBV5-4, the J call TRBJ2-1; TRBD2 matches at 9 bases. CDR3 length: 16 residues. V was clipped by 0 bases and J by 5 bases; unmatched bases: 6. CDR1 is SGHNT, CDR2 YYREEE, per germline (reference sequence). The CDR3 bases are TGTGCCAGCAGCTTGGGTCTAGCGGGACAAGACAATGAGCAGTTCTTC. Encoded protein: CASSLGLAGQDNEQFF.

The J gene is TRBJ1-1, the V gene TRBV19; D remains ambiguous. This CDR3 is 15 amino acids long. In germline, CDR1 is LNHDA, CDR2 SQIVND (reference sequence). Trimming took 9 bases from V and 0 from J, leaving 17 bases between them. In nucleotides, the CDR3 is TGTGCCAGCGACGCTGGATCCGGGGTGAACACTGAAGCTTTCTTT. The encoded protein is CASDAGSGVNTEAFF.

This clone turned up a few times. The chain uses TRBV27 and TRBJ1-2, with 7 bases aligning to TRBD1. The CDR3 is made up of 13 amino acids. Unmatched junction bases numbered 11, after V lost 8 bases and J lost 8 bases. Germline V gives CDR1 MNHEY, CDR2 SMNVEV (reference sequence). The CDR3 DNA reads TGTGCCAGCGGCTACTCTAACAGGGGCGGCTACACCTTC. Translating gives CASGYSNRGGYTF.

Points on this clone: Additional DNA sequences in this sample encode the identical CDR3. V gene TRBV11-2 combines with J gene TRBJ2-1; 11 bases agree with TRBD2. J lost 4 bases, V lost 4 bases, and 3 bases had no gene match. This CDR3 spans 15 amino acids. Germline CDR1 reads SGHAT; CDR2 reads FQNNGV. CDR3 nucleotide sequence: TGTGCCAGCAGCTCTCTAGCGGGGGGATACAATGAGCAGTTCTTC. Protein sequence: CASSSLAGGYNEQFF.

The genes are TRBV30 and TRBJ1-5, with TRBD1 matching 8 bases. From germline, CDR1 is GTSNPN and CDR2 SVGIG (reference sequence). CDR3 length equals 16 residues. After removal of 2 bases from V and 4 bases from J, the junction contained 10 bases not matched to a gene. The CDR3 is CAWSLTGVIRNQPQHF. In DNA, the CDR3 is TGTGCCTGGAGTCTGACAGGGGTGATTCGGAATCAGCCCCAGCATTTT.

This clone was seen a single time. The chain uses TRBV2 and TRBJ2-2, with TRBD1 as a possible D gene (5 bases). V gave up 9 bases and J gave up 4 bases, with 18 bases separating them. The CDR3 runs 15 residues. The germline gives CDR1 SNHLY, CDR2 FYNNEI. CDR3 amino acids: CASHDQGSITGELFF. The CDR3 nucleotides read TGTGCCAGTCACGACCAGGGTAGTATCACCGGGGAGCTGTTTTTT.

This clone was observed a single time. The chain couples TRBV10-3 to TRBJ2-3; no reliable D call. Trimming removed 1 base from V and 1 base from J, with 9 bases in between. CDR1 and CDR2 from the germline V gene are ENHRY and SYGVKD. CDR3 length equals 15 residues. The CDR3 protein is CAISEYSSGTDTQYF. The CDR3 bases are TGTGCCATCAGTGAGTATAGCTCCGGCACAGATACGCAGTATTTT.

This clone was detected once. The chain employs TRBV6-5 and TRBJ2-5; TRBD2 aligns across 10 bases. Germline loops: CDR1 MNHEY, CDR2 SVGAGI. V gave up 4 bases and J gave up 1 base; unmatched junction bases: 3. The length of the CDR3 is 15 residues. CDR3 protein: CASSSSGGTQETQYF. In DNA, the CDR3 is TGTGCCAGCAGTTCTAGCGGGGGAACCCAAGAGACCCAGTACTTC.

Only one count was recorded for this clone. The V and J genes are TRBV10-1 and TRBJ1-4; 7 positions agree with TRBD1. V trimming: 2 bases; J trimming: 0 bases; junction bases outside the gene matches: 0. This CDR3 contains 15 residues. Per the germline V gene, CDR1 is WNHNN and CDR2 is SYGVQD (reference sequence). CDR3 nucleotides: TGCGCCAGCAGTGAGGGGACAGCAACTAATGAAAAACTGTTTTTT. It codes for CASSEGTATNEKLFF.

This sequence joins TRBV7-7 and TRBJ2-5; unclear D gene. The germline gives CDR1 SSHAT, CDR2 FNYEAQ (reference sequence). This CDR3 comprises 13 residues. The V end was cut by 5 bases, the J end by 4 bases, with 11 bases between. The CDR3 nucleotides are TGTGCCAGCAGCCCTCAAAGAGGAGAGACCCAGTACTTC. It codes for CASSPQRGETQYF.

The chain is built from TRBV7-6 and TRBJ2-1; tentative D call: TRBD1 (5 bases). CDR1 is SGHVS, CDR2 FNYEAQ, per germline. V was cut by 4 bases and J by 2 bases, with 18 bases left in between. This CDR3 comprises 17 residues. Here the CDR3 DNA reads TGTGCCAGCAGCTCCCCGCTGGGTCAGGGCCCCTACAATGAGCAGTTCTTC. This gives the protein CASSSPLGQGPYNEQFF.

CDR3 loop: CASSLDSVARRGYTF. Here the CDR3 DNA reads TGTGCCAGCAGCTTGGATTCGGTGGCGAGGAGAGGCTACACCTTC. This chain joins TRBV5-5 and TRBJ1-2; D gene ambiguous. The germline gives CDR1 SGHKS, CDR2 YYEKEE (reference sequence). Deletions cut 0 bases from V and 8 bases from J, with 17 bases between. This CDR3 contains 15 residues.

The genes are TRBV12-3 or TRBV12-4 and TRBJ2-4, with no clear D. This CDR3 comprises 13 residues. The germline V and J ends were trimmed by 0 bases and 4 bases, with 4 bases remaining between them. The DNA for the CDR3 is TGTGCCAGCAGTTTAGCCGGGAAAAACATTCAGTACTTC. It codes for CASSLAGKNIQYF.